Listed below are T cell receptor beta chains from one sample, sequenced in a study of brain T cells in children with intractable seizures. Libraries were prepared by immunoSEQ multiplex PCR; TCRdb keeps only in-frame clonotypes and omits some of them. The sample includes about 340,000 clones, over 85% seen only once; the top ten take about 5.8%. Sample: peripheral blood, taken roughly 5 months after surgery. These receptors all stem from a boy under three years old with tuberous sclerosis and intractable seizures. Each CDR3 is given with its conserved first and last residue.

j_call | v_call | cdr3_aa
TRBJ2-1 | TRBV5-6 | CASSPGTGTEQFF
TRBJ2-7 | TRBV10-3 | CAISESYAEQYF
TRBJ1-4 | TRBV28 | CASSRTGANEKLFF
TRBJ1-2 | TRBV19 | CASSIRDIRGYTF
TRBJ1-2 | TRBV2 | CASSQEGDRGYTF
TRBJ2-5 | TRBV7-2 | CASSFGLAGVEETQYF
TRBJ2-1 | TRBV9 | CASSVVQGNNEQFF
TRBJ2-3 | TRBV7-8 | CASSPLAGGSVDTQYF
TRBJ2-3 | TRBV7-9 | CASSLGVGLDTQYF
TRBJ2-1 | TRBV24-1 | CATSDPQGPPASNEQFF
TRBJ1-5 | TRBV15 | CATSRAAGLGQPQHF
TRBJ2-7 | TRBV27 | CASSWTHGEQYF
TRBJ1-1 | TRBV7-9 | CASSRGQGSEAFF
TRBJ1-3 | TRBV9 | CASSVGDSSGNTIYF
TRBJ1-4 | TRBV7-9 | CASSLGTVSTNEKLFF
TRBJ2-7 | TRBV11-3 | CASSLVLGGLRYEQYF
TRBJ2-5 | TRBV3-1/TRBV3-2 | CASSQDAGTAETQYF
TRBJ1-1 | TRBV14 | CASSPTAYTEAFF
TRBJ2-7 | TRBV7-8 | CASSWDWDATYEQYF
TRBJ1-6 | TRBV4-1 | CASSQDRAATRPLHF
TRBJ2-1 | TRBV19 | CASSRGLASGEQFF
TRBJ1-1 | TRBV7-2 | CASSHLGRRTEAFF
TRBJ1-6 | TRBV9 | CASSVGGTGSPLHF
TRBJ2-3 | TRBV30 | CAWSGILAGQSTDTQYF
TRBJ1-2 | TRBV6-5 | CASSLGPPGGYGYTF
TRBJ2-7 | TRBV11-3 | CASSPGTDYEQYF
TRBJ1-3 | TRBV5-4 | CASSSQGNTIYF
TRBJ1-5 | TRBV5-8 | CASSLEGRSNQPQHF
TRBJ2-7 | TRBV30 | CAWSLGSSYEQYF
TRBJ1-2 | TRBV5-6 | CASSAGTGTDGYTF
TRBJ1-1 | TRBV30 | CAWRKGQTEAFF
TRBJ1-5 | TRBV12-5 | CASGLVLMDRGRQPQHF
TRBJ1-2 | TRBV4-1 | CASSQISGGPGYTF
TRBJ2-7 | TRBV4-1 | CASSQAPRGDEQYF
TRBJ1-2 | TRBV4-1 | CASSQPDRIYGYTF
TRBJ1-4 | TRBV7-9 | CASSKDREVEKLFF
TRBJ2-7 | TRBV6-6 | CASSYSKDPRYEQYF
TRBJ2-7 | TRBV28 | CASSGTSGRRYEQYF
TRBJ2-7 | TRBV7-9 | CASSTRTASYEQYF
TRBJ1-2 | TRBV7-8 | CASSYGPRNLRGYTF
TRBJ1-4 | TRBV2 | CASKGTATNEKLFF
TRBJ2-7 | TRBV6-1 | CASSEGGSEYEQYF
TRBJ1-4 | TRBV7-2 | CASSSSRLNEKLFF
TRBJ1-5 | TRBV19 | CASSAGLWDNQPQHF
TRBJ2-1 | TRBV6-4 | CASSVIAASSYNEQFF